The 7 T cell receptor beta chains reported below all come from one sample, sequenced in a study of graft-versus-host responses after intestinal transplantation. Data came from immunoSEQ multiplex PCR; TCRdb stores just in-frame clones and leaves some out. The repertoire holds roughly 110,000 clones, with 90% to 95% as singletons. These receptors lack a known antigen. The sample in question was unstimulated CD4+ T cells sorted from spleen or lymph node cells, obtained before transplant. These receptors were taken from a human donor who was the organ donor for an intestinal transplant.

The J gene is TRBJ2-3, the V gene TRBV6-5; D is undetermined. Trimming stripped 3 bases from V and 0 bases from J, with 10 bases between. Germline V gene data show CDR1 as MNHEY and CDR2 as SVGAGI. The length of the CDR3 is 15 residues. Here the CDR3 reads CASSYKGSSTDTQYF. DNA of the CDR3: TGTGCCAGCAGTTATAAAGGGTCTAGCACAGATACGCAGTATTTT.

The sample holds one count of this clone. This chain links TRBV5-6 with TRBJ2-1, with 14 bases lining up with TRBD2. V was clipped by 0 bases and J by 8 bases; unmatched bases: 1. This CDR3 has 15 residues. Germline V gene data show CDR1 as SGHDT and CDR2 as YYEEEE. This chain's CDR3 is CASSLGTSGRYEQFF. The CDR3 bases are TGTGCCAGCAGCTTGGGGACTAGCGGGAGGTATGAGCAGTTCTTC.

This clone is a singleton in its sample. The chain is built from TRBV5-1 and TRBJ2-7, with TRBD1 matching 9 bases. The germline V gene encodes CDR1 SGHRS and CDR2 YFSETQ. V shed 4 bases, J shed 4 bases, and the junction held 9 bases outside the gene matches. CDR3 length equals 15 residues. CDR3 sequence reads: CASSLQPTGGYEQYF. CDR3 DNA: TGCGCCAGCAGCCTGCAACCGACAGGGGGTTACGAGCAGTACTTC.

The V call is TRBV29-1, the J call TRBJ2-3; the match to TRBD2 covers 9 bases. J was trimmed by 5 bases and V by 3 bases; bases with no gene match: 6. The CDR3 loop spans 14 amino acids. CDR1 is SQVTM and CDR2 is ANQGSEA in the germline V gene. CDR3 in amino acids: CSVESLAGGDTQYF. The CDR3 DNA sequence: TGCAGCGTTGAGTCACTAGCGGGTGGAGATACGCAGTATTTT.

The chain uses TRBV5-1 and TRBJ2-1; either TRBD1 or TRBD2 may supply D (6 bases each). The CDR3 totals 13 residues. CDR1 SGHRS and CDR2 YFSETQ come from the germline V gene. The V and J ends lost 4 bases and 6 bases respectively, with 11 bases between them. CDR3 sequence reads: CASSGGTTNEQFF. The CDR3 bases are TGCGCCAGCAGCGGAGGGACAACCAATGAGCAGTTCTTC. Together with reference TRBV5-1 and TRBJ2-1, the CDR3 gives the full variable domain: KAGVTQTPRYLIKTRGQQVTLSCSPISGHRSVSWYQQTPGQGLQFLFEYFSETQRNKGNFPGRFSGRQFSNSRSEMNVSTLELGDSALYLCASSGGTTNEQFFGPGTRLTVL.

The J gene is TRBJ2-4, the V gene TRBV13; D possibly corresponds to TRBD1 (6 bases). Germline CDR1 is PRHDT and CDR2 is FYEKMQ (reference sequence). This CDR3 spans 14 amino acids. The V gene lost 4 bases and the J gene lost 6 bases, with 13 bases spanning the gap. The CDR3 sequence: CASSSYRAGNIQYF. Here the CDR3 DNA reads TGTGCCAGCAGCTCCTACAGGGCGGGAAACATTCAGTACTTC.

The rearrangement uses TRBV19 and TRBJ1-5; D is ambiguous. Trimming shortened V by 0 bases and J by 5 bases, and 14 bases separated the two germline ends. Per the germline V gene, CDR1 is LNHDA and CDR2 is SQIVND (reference sequence). This CDR3 has 16 amino acids. The DNA of the CDR3 is TGTGCCAGTAGTATAGATGCGATTGCCGCCGATCAGCCCCAGCATTTT. Protein sequence: CASSIDAIAADQPQHF.